Presented here are 10 T cell receptor beta chains from one specimen sequenced in a study of blood T cells in healthy people across ages. For the second PCR, which ran for 7 to 11 cycles, a sample-barcoded 5' primer and a J-beta primer mix were used. TCRdb fed the 5' RACE reads into MiXCR, producing one record per CDR3 protein. The repertoire consists of roughly 1,800,000 distinct CDR3 sequences, with roughly 49% occurring once and the leading ten covering roughly 2.1%. Material for sequencing was blood. These receptors came from a woman aged 40 to 50 in good health.

The V gene is TRBV28, the J gene TRBJ2-7; D is ambiguous. Trimming removed 1 base from V and 1 base from J, with 11 bases in between. This CDR3 is 15 amino acids long. Germline V gene sequence: CDR1 MDHEN, CDR2 SYDVKM. Here the CDR3 reads CASSLFLGQSYEQYF. The DNA of the CDR3 is TGTGCCAGCAGTTTATTCCTCGGCCAGTCCTACGAGCAGTACTTC.

The table lists this clonotype with a few counts. As DNA, the CDR3 is TGTGCCATCAGGGACTCTAGCGGTTCGACAGATACGCAGTATTTT. Translating gives CAIRDSSGSTDTQYF. The V call is TRBV10-3, the J call TRBJ2-3, with 7 positions matching TRBD2. Germline CDR1 reads ENHRY; CDR2 reads SYGVKD. V lost 6 bases to trimming and J lost 3 bases; unmatched junction nucleotides: 9. This CDR3 is 15 amino acids long.

The V gene is TRBV5-1, the J gene TRBJ2-3; 12 nucleotides align to TRBD2. CDR3 length: 20 amino acids. J lost 0 bases, V lost 3 bases, and 14 bases had no gene match. Germline CDR1 is SGHRS and CDR2 is YFSETQ. The CDR3, as DNA: TGCGCCAGCAGCTCATCTAGCGGGGGGGTAAGCGTTTGGAGCACAGATACGCAGTATTTT. It yields the protein CASSSSSGGVSVWSTDTQYF.

The chain employs TRBV5-1 and TRBJ1-2; no reliable D call. Germline values: CDR1 SGHRS, CDR2 YFSETQ. The CDR3 loop spans 15 amino acids. V was trimmed by 0 bases and J by 0 bases, leaving 9 bases between them. The CDR3 spells CASSLGGVSNYGYTF. The CDR3 coding sequence is TGCGCCAGCAGCTTGGGGGGAGTCTCTAACTATGGCTACACCTTC.

This sequence joins TRBV6-5 and TRBJ2-1; D assignment may be TRBD1 or TRBD2 (6 bases each). This CDR3 contains 16 residues. Trimming left V 4 bases short and J 1 base short, with 14 bases between. Germline loops: CDR1 MNHEY, CDR2 SVGAGI. CDR3 nucleotides: TGTGCCAGCAGTTTTACAGGGAGGAAATCCTACAATGAGCAGTTCTTC. Amino acid sequence: CASSFTGRKSYNEQFF.

This sequence joins TRBV12-5 and TRBJ1-2; 9 bases are a match to TRBD1. The V segment lost 1 base and the J segment 6 bases; nucleotides outside the gene matches: 6. Per the germline V gene, CDR1 is LGHNT and CDR2 is FRNRAP. This CDR3 has 15 residues. This CDR3 reads CASGLGTGGVDGYTF. The CDR3 region has the DNA TGTGCTAGTGGTTTGGGAACAGGGGGCGTAGATGGCTACACCTTC.

This clonotype was observed a handful of times. The chain couples TRBV9 to TRBJ2-3; weak D call: TRBD2 (6 bases). V shed 0 bases and J shed 6 bases, with 23 bases lying between them. This CDR3 contains 18 residues. Germline-derived CDR1 and CDR2 are SGDLS and YYNGEE. CDR3: CASSVEGRLTPRGDTQYF. The DNA for the CDR3 is TGTGCCAGCAGCGTAGAGGGCCGCCTGACACCCCGGGGGGATACGCAGTATTTT.

The chain carries TRBV5-1 and TRBJ2-3; 11 nucleotides agree with TRBD2. Unmatched junction bases numbered 2, after V lost 5 bases and J lost 0 bases. The CDR3 is 15 residues long. Per the germline V gene, CDR1 is SGHRS and CDR2 is YFSETQ. CDR3 nucleotides: TGCGCCAGCAGGTGGACTAGCGGGAGCACAGATACGCAGTATTTT. It specifies CASRWTSGSTDTQYF.

This clonotype was counted only a few times. The CDR3 sequence: CATSDFQGASSYNEQFF. The CDR3 nucleotides are TGTGCCACCAGTGATTTTCAGGGGGCGAGCTCCTACAATGAGCAGTTCTTC. V usage is TRBV24-1 and J usage is TRBJ2-1, with 8 bases identical to TRBD1. The length of the CDR3 is 17 residues. CDR1 is KGHDR and CDR2 is SFDVKD in the germline V gene. The V segment lost 1 base and the J segment 0 bases; nucleotides outside the gene matches: 4.

The chain employs TRBV7-8 and TRBJ2-3, with 10 bases aligning to TRBD2. V lost 0 bases, J lost 2 bases, and 8 bases stayed unmatched. This CDR3 region has 18 residues. The germline V gene encodes CDR1 SGHVS and CDR2 FQNEAQ. CDR3 region: CASSLALSLAGVTDTQYF. As DNA, the CDR3 is TGTGCCAGCAGCTTAGCGCTTAGTCTAGCGGGGGTCACAGATACGCAGTATTTT.